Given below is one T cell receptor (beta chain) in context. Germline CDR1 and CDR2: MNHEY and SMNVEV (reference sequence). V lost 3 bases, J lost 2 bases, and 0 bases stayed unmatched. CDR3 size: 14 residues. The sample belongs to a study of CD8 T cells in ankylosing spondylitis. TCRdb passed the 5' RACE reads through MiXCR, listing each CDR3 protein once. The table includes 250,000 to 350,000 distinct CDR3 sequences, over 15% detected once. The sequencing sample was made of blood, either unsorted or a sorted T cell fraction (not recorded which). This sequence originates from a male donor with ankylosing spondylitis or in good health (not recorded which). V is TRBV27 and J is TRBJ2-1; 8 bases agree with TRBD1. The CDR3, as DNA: TGTGCCAGCAGTTTGGACAGGGCCTACAATGAGCAGTTCTTC. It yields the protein CASSLDRAYNEQFF.